This T cell receptor beta chain came from a study of cytomegalovirus exposure and HLA in healthy donors. Unrecorded immune exposures were likely, despite nominal health at sampling. Overall study results and limits: Analyzed later, most CMV-associated TCR beta chains appeared HLA-restricted. Among TCR beta chains, those listed as cytomegalovirus-associated numbered under 200.

This clone was detected once. The antigen remains unidentified. The PCR had 60 Vbeta and 13 Jbeta primers. In the authors' workflow: The count from a later analysis was 79 million or so unique TCR beta chains, some 10 million of them shared. Repertoires were generated with immunoSEQ multiplex PCR, while TCRdb's copy carries only in-frame clones and drops some. From that table come the V and J calls and clone size; the DNA was used to work out D and trimming. The data show around 150,000 clones, 70% to 85% seen once. This clonotype was sampled from a male donor in good health and CMV-seronegative. Sequences were obtained from PBMCs.

This CDR3 is CASRGQGTGNTIYF. CDR3 nucleotide sequence: TGTGCCAGCAGGGGACAGGGGACCGGAAACACCATATATTTT. The genes are TRBV28 and TRBJ1-3; TRBD1 matches at 10 bases. The germline V gene has CDR1 MDHEN and CDR2 SYDVKM. V dropped 6 bases and J dropped 4; count of bases not matched to a gene: 3. This CDR3 comprises 14 residues.